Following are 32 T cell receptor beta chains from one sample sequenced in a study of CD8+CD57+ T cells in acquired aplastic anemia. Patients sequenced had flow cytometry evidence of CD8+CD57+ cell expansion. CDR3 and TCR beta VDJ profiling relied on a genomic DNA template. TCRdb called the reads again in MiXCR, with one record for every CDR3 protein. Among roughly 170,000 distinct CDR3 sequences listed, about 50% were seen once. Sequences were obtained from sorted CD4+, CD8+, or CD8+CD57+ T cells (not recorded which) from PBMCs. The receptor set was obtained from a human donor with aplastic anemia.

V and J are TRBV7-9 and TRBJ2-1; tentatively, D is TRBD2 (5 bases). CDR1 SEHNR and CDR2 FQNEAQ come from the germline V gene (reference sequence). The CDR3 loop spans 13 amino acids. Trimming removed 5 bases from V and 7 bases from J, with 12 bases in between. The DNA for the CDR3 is TGTGCCAGCAGCCAAGTAGAGCGGAATGAGCAGTTCTTC. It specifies CASSQVERNEQFF.

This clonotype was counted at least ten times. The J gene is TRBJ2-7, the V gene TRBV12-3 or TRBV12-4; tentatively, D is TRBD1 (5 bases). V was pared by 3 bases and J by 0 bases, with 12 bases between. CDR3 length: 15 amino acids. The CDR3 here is CASSFGARSSYEQYF. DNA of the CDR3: TGTGCCAGCAGTTTTGGGGCTAGGAGCTCCTACGAGCAGTACTTC.

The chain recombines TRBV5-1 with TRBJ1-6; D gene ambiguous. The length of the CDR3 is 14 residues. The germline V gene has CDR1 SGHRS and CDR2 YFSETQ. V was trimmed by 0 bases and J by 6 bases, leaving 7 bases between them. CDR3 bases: TGCGCCAGCAGCTTGGATGGCCTTAATTCACCCCTCCACTTT. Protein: CASSLDGLNSPLHF.

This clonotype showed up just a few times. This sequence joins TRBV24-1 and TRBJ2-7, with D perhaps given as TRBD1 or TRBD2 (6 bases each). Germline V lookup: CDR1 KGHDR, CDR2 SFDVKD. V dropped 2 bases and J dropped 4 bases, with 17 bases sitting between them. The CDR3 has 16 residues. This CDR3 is CATSDSGANLGYEQYF. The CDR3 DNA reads TGTGCCACCAGTGATTCGGGGGCTAACCTTGGGTACGAGCAGTACTTC.

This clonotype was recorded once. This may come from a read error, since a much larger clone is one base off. CDR3 nucleotides: TGCAGTACTAGTCCGCCCGGGACTTCCGCAGGGTACGCAGATACGCAGTATTTT. Protein sequence: CSTSPPGTSAGYADTQYF. The chain uses TRBV20-1 and TRBJ2-3; D is possibly TRBD2 (6 bases). CDR3 length equals 18 residues. Germline V lookup: CDR1 DFQATT, CDR2 SNEGSKA (reference sequence).

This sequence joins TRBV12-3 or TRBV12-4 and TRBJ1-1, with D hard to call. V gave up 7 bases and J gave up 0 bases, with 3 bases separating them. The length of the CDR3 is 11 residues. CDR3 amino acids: CASTLNTEAFF. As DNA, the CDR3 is TGTGCCAGCACACTGAACACTGAAGCTTTCTTT.

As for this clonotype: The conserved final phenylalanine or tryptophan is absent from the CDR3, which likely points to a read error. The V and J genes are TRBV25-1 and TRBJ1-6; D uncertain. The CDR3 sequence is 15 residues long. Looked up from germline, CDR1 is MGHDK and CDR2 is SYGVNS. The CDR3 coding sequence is TGTGCCAGCGGTGAATTGGTCCCCAGTTATTCACCCCTCCACCTT. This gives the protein CASGELVPSYSPLHL.

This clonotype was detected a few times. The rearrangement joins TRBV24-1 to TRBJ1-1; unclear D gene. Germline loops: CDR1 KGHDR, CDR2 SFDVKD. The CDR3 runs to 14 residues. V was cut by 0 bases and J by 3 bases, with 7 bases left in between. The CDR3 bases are TGTGCCACCAGTGATTTGCTGGAGGACACTGAAGCTTTCTTT. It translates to CATSDLLEDTEAFF.

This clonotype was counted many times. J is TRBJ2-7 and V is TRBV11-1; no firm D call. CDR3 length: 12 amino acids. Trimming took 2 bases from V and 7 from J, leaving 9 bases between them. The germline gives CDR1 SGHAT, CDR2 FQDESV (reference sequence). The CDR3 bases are TGTGCCAGCAGCTTATCCCAGTGGGAGCAGTACTTC. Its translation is CASSLSQWEQYF.

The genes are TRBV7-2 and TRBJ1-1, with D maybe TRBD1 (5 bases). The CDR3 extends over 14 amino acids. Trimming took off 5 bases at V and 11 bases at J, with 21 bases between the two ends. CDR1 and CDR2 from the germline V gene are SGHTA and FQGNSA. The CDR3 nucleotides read TGTGCCAGCAGCGGCAGCTACGCAGGGAGACATGCTTTCTTT. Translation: CASSGSYAGRHAFF.

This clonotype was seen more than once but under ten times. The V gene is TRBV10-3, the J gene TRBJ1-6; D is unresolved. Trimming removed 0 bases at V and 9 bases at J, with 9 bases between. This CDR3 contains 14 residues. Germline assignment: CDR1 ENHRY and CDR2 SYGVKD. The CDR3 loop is CAISESFEFSPLHF. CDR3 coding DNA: TGTGCCATCAGTGAGTCTTTCGAGTTTTCACCCCTCCACTTT.

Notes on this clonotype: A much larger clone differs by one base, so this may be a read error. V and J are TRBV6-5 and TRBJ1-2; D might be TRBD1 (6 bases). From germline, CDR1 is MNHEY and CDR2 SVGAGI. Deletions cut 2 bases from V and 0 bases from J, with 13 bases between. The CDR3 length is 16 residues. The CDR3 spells CASSYGRTVPNYGYTF. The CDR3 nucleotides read TGTGCCAGCAGTTACGGTCGGACAGTCCCTAACTATGGCTACACCTTC.

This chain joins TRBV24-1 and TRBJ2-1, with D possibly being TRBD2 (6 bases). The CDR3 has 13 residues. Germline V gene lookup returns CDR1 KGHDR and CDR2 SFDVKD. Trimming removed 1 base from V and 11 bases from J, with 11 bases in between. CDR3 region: CATSDFAGLKQFF. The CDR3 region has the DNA TGTGCCACCAGTGATTTTGCGGGGCTAAAGCAGTTCTTC.

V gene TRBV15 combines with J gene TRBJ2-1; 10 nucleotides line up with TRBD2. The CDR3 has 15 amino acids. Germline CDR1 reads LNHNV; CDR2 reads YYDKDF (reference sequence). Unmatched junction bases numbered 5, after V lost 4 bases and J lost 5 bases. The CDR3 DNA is TGTGCCACCAGCACGCGGACTAGCGGAGACAATGAGCAGTTCTTC. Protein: CATSTRTSGDNEQFF.

DNA for the CDR3: TGTGCCAGCTCCGGGACAGGGGACTATTCACCCCTCCACTTT. Translated: CASSGTGDYSPLHF. The rearrangement uses TRBV19 and TRBJ1-6, with 10 nucleotides matching TRBD1. CDR1 and CDR2 from the germline V gene are LNHDA and SQIVND (reference sequence). The CDR3 spans 14 residues. The V gene end was trimmed by 9 bases and the J gene end by 8 bases; junction bases not matched to a gene: 7.

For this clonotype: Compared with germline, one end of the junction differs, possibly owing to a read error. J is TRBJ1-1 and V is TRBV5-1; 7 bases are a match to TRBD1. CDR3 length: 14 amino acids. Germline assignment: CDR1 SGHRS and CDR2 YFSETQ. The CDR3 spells CASRLAAGGTEAFF. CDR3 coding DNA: TGCGCCAGCAGGTTGGCAGCAGGGGGCACTGAAGCTTTCTTT.

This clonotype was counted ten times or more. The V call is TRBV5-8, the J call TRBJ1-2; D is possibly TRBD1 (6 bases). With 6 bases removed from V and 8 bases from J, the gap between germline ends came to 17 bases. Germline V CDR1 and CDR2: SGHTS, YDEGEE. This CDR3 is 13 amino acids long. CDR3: CASTIDRLRGYTF. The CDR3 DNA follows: TGTGCCAGCACCATAGACAGGCTCCGGGGCTACACCTTC.

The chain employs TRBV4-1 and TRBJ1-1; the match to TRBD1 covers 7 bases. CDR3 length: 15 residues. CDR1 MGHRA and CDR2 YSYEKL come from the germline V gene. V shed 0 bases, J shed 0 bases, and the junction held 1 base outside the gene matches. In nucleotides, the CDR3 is TGCGCCAGCAGCCAAGAGACAGGGTTGAACACTGAAGCTTTCTTT. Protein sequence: CASSQETGLNTEAFF.

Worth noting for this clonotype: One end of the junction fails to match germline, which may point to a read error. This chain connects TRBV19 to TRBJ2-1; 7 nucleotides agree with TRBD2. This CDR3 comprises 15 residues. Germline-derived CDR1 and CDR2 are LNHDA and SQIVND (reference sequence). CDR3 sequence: CASSITSGVYSEQSF. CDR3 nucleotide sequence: TGTGCCAGTAGTATAACAAGCGGGGTTTACAGTGAGCAGTCCTTC.

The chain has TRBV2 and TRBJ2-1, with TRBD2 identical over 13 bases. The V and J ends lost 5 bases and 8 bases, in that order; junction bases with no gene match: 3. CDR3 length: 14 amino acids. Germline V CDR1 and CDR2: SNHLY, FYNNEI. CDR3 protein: CASSRTSGRDEQFF. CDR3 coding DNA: TGTGCCAGCAGTAGGACTAGCGGGAGAGATGAGCAGTTCTTC.

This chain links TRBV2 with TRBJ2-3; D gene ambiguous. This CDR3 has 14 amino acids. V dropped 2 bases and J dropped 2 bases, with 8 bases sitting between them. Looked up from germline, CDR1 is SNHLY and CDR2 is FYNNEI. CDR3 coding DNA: TGTGCCAGCAGTGAAAGTAGGTACACAGATACGCAGTATTTT. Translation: CASSESRYTDTQYF.

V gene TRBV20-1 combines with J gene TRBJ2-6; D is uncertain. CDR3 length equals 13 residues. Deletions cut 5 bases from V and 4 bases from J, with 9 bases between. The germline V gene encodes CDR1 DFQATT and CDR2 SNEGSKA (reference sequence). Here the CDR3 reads CSAGNSGANVLTF. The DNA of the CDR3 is TGCAGTGCTGGTAATAGCGGGGCCAACGTCCTGACTTTC.

Written as DNA, the CDR3 is TGTGCCATCAGTACCGCATGGGGGGAAGGGGATGAGCAGTTCTTC. Residues: CAISTAWGEGDEQFF. The rearrangement uses TRBV10-3 and TRBJ2-1, with a tentative D call TRBD2 (6 bases). Trimming removed 5 bases from V and 8 bases from J, with 19 bases in between. The CDR3 consists of 15 residues. CDR1 is ENHRY and CDR2 is SYGVKD in the germline V gene.

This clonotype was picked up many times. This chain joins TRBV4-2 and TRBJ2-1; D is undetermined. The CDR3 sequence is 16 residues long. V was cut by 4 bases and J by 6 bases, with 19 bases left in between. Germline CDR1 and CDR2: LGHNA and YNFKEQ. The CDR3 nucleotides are TGTGCCAGCAGCCCCCTGCAGTGGGGTGGGATCAATGAGCAGTTCTTC. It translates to CASSPLQWGGINEQFF.

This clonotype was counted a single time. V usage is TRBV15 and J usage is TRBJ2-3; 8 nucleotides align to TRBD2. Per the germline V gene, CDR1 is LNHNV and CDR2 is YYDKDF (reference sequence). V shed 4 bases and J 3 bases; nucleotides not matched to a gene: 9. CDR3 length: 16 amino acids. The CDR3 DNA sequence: TGTGCCACCAGCACCGGGGGTAGCGGGGCTACAGATACGCAGTATTTT. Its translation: CATSTGGSGATDTQYF.

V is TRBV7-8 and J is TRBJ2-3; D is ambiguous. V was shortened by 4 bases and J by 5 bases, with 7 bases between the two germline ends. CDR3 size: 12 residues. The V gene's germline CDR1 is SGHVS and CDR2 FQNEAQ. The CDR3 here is CASSSARDTQYF. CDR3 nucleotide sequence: TGTGCCAGCAGCTCCGCCCGAGATACGCAGTATTTT.

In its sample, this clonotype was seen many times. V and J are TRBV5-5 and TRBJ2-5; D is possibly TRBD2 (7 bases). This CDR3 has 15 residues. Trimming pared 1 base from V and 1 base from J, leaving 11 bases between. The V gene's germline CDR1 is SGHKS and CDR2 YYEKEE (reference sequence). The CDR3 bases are TGTGCCAGCAGCTTGAGGGGGGGACCCCAAGAGACCCAGTACTTC. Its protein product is CASSLRGGPQETQYF.

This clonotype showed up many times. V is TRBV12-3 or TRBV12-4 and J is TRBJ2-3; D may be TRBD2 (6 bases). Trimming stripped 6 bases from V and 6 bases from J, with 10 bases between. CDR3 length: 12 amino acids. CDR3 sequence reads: CASSLSGDTQYF. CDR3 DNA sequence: TGTGCCAGCAGCCTCAGCGGGGATACGCAGTATTTT.

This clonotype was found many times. CDR3 sequence: CSARDPGQKNNQPQHF. The CDR3, as DNA: TGCAGTGCTAGGGATCCGGGACAGAAGAACAATCAGCCCCAGCATTTT. The V call is TRBV20-1, the J call TRBJ1-5; TRBD1 agrees at 7 bases. The CDR3 loop spans 16 amino acids. V lost 3 bases and J lost 3; bases outside the gene matches: 11. Per germline, CDR1 DFQATT and CDR2 SNEGSKA (reference sequence).

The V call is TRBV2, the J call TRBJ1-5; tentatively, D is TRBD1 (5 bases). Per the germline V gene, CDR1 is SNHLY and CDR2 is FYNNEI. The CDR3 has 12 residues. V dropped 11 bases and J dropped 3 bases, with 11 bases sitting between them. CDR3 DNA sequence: TGTGCCGGCGGGGGAAACAATCAGCCCCAGCATTTT. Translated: CAGGGNNQPQHF.

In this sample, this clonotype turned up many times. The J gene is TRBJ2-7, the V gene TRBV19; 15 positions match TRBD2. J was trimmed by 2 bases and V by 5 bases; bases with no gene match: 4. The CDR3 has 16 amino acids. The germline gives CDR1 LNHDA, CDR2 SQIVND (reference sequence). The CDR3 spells CASSGGLAGGTYEQYF. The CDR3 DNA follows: TGTGCCAGTAGTGGTGGACTAGCGGGGGGGACCTACGAGCAGTACTTC.

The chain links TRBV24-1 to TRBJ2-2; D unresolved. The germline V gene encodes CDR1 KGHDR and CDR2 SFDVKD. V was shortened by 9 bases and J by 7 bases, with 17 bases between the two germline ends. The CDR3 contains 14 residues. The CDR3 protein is CATLREGWGGELFF. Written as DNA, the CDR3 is TGTGCCACCTTAAGAGAAGGGTGGGGCGGGGAGCTGTTTTTT.